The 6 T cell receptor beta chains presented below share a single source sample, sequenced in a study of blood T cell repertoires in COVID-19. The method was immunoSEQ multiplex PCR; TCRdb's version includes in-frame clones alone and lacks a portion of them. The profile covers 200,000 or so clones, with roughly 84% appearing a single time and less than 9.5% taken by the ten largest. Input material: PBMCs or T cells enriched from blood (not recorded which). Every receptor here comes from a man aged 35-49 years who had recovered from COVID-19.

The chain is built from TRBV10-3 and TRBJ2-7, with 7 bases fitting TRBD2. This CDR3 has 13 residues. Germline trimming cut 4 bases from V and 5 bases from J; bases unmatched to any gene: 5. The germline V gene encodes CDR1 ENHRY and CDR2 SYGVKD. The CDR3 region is CAISGSAGNEQYF. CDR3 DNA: TGTGCCATCAGTGGGTCAGCGGGAAACGAGCAGTACTTC.

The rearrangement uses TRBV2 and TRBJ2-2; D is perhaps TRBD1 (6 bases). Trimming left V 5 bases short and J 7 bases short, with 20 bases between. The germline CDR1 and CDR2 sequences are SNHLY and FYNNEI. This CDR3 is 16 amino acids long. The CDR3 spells CASSNRDTFLNGELFF. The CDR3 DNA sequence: TGTGCCAGCAGTAATCGGGACACTTTTTTAAACGGGGAGCTGTTTTTT.

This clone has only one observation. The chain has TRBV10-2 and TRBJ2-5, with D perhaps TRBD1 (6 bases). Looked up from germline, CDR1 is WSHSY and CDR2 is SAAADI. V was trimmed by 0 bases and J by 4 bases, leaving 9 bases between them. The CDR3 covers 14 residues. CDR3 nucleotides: TGCGCCAGCAGTGAGTCGGGCAGGGGAGAGACCCAGTACTTC. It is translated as CASSESGRGETQYF.

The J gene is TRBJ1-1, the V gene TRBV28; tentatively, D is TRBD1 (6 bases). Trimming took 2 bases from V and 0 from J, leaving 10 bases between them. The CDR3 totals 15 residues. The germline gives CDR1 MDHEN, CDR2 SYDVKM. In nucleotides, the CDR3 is TGTGCCAGCAGTTTAGTACAGGGAATGAACACTGAAGCTTTCTTT. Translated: CASSLVQGMNTEAFF.

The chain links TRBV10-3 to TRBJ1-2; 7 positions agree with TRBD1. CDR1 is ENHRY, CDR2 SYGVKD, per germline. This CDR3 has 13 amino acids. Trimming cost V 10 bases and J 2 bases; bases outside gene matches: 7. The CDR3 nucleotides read TGTGCCACGGGGACGGGACAGAACTATGGCTACACCTTC. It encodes CATGTGQNYGYTF.

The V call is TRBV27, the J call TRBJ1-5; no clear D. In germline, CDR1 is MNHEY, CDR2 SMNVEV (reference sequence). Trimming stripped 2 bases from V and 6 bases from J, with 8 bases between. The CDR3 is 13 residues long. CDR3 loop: CASSLAGSQPQHF. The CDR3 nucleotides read TGTGCCAGCAGTTTAGCGGGGTCTCAGCCCCAGCATTTT.